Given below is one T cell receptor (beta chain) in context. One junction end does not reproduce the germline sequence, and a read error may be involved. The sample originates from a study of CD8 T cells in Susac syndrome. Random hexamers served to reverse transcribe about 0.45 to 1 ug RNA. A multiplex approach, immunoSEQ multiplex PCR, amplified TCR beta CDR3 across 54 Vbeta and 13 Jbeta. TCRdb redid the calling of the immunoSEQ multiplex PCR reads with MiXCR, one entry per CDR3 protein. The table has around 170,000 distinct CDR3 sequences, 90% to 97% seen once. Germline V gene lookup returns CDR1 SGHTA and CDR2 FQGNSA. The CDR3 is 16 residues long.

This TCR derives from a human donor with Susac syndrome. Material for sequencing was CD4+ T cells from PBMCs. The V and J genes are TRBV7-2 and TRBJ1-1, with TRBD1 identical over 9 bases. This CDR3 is CASSLPPGQGLAEAFF. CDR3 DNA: TGTGCCAGCAGCTTACCACCGGGACAGGGTTTGGCTGAAGCTTTTTTT.